This T cell receptor (beta chain) was identified in a study of blood T cell repertoires in COVID-19. Study at large: Samples taken during acute and convalescent COVID-19 were collected in the United States, Italy and Spain. From T cells, B-cell-depleted T cells, or PBMCs came the material, which was cDNA or gDNA.

This CDR3 contains 15 residues. The V segment lost 0 bases and the J segment 6 bases; nucleotides outside the gene matches: 5. The germline V gene encodes CDR1 SGHNT and CDR2 YYREEE (reference sequence). This clone came up a few times. Per the study methods: Quantification of nucleated cells was approximated via reference gene primer amplification. TCRdb keeps only in-frame clones here, not all; method: immunoSEQ multiplex PCR. V and J calls and clone size are given by that table; D and trimming were obtained from the DNA. The data show tens of thousands of clones, with roughly 80% seen just once and 25% to 35% held by the top ten.

The gene calls are TRBV5-4 and TRBJ2-1; 8 bases line up with TRBD2. The sequence came from a woman in her sixties or seventies with acute or convalescent COVID-19. The sequencing sample was made of peripheral blood. The chain's CDR3 is CASSLVVSGSNEQFF. CDR3 DNA sequence: TGTGCCAGCAGCTTGGTGGTAAGCGGGAGCAATGAGCAGTTCTTC.